This TCR beta chain was observed in a study of T cell responses to AZD1222 COVID-19 vaccine (dated by TCRdb to 2020 to 2023). Broadly, across the study: Because spike-specific TCR depth and breadth did not differ between the two schedules, AZD1222 recipients who got a second dose at roughly 4 weeks were pooled with those who got a second dose at roughly 12 weeks. TCR sequencing covered fewer than 250 trial participants: approximately 200 given two doses of AZD1222 and 26 given two doses of MenACWY control vaccine. Enrollment into the trials was organized by age into subgroups of 18-55, 56-69 and 70-plus years, and those subgroups contained about 150, 27 and 61 TCR-sequenced participants, respectively.

The CDR3 regions of human TCRbeta chains were analyzed by immunosequencing. The published analysis was carried out like this. Repertoire TCRs were matched against a reference library of SARS-CoV-2-specific TCRs generated with the MIRA antigen-specificity platform. Breadth was defined as the fraction of unique TCRs that were SARS-CoV-2-associated. Depth was defined as the fraction of total T cells that were SARS-CoV-2-associated. Using the MIRA data, each spike-specific TCR was assigned both to the spike region to which the TCR was reactive and to a CD4 or CD8 class. Log10-transformed breadth and depth values were compared by one-way ANOVA with Sidak's multiple comparisons tests. Sourced from immuneACCESS, this table was stored by TCRdb with only in-frame sequences that have V and J called. A share of the clones is absent; for the studies checked, an unresolved V gene accounts for under half, and the remainder has no known explanation. That table gives V, J and clone size, and the DNA gave D and trimming. The sample includes some 170,000 clones, with around nine tenths observed a single time. The ten largest clones represent roughly 2.5% of the sample.

The CDR3 holds 15 amino acids from the cysteine to the phenylalanine. Just CDR3 DNA is preserved here, 45 bases in frame from base 1. The germline V gene (reference sequence) sets CDR1 to LNHDA and CDR2 to SQIVND. V is clipped by 7 bases and J by 8 bases, and the sequence between their germline boundaries is 20 bases long. This specimen's time point label, interpreted: baseline before first vaccination. The vaccinee samples were drawn from two UK trials, COV001 and COV002, one of which was a single-blind randomized controlled phase 2/3 trial testing AZD1222 (ChAdOx1 nCoV-19) in healthy adults. Trial participant PBMC samples were collected at day 0 and day 28 after the second dose for TCRbeta chain sequencing. Overall results and qualifications from the work: Epitopes outside the regions mutated in the B.1.351 and B.1.1.7 variants were reportedly recognized by nearly half of the unique spike-specific TCRs. After two AZD1222 doses, both the breadth and the depth of spike-specific TCRs were significantly higher than at day 0 and than in MenACWY recipients. In the small 56-69-year group, the increase in depth fell short of significance, most likely because of low power. CD4 TCRs associated with the vaccine covered the entire spike protein, and the dominant responses were in regions 160-218 and 743-854. Because no day 14 peak-response samples were available, repertoires were characterized only after the peak T cell response. Participants were mostly white British and included more females than males, and it was suggested by the authors that clonal diversity may have been underestimated. Conclusions about previously exposed vaccinees are limited because only five to seven AZD1222 recipients were SARS-CoV-2 seropositive at baseline.

Comment on this clone: Its target antigen remains unknown. No base qualities exist here, and no much larger clone lies one base off it.

Sequences were derived from peripheral blood, sampled on day 0 of AZD1222 vaccination. The rearrangement combines TRBV19 with TRBJ1-4; TRBD1 could be the D gene, as 5 bases match. The source of this sequence is an adult in good health. The CDR3: CASTPPGGNREKLFF. At the DNA level, the sequence is TGTGCCAGTACCCCCCCGGGGGGGAATCGGGAAAAACTGTTTTTT.